Here is one T cell receptor beta chain with its context. What it binds is unknown. It was with 60 Vbeta and 13 Jbeta primers that the PCR ran. This table comes from immunoSEQ multiplex PCR, and its TCRdb copy is limited to in-frame clones, with some not included. The sample yields around 100,000 clones, about 70% seen once. The data are from a study of cytomegalovirus exposure and HLA in healthy donors. Study outcomes and limitations: Reportedly, a later analysis found an Asian-associated ancestry cluster had fewer N-insertions than the approximately 670-donor mean.

Nominally healthy donors provided the samples, though records likely missed some immune exposures. Germline-derived CDR1 and CDR2 are GTSNPN and SVGIG (reference sequence). This CDR3 is built from 16 residues. Trimming stripped 3 bases from V and 0 bases from J, with 15 bases between. This TCR derives from a woman aged 40-49 years in good health and CMV-seronegative. The sample was PBMCs. The chain has TRBV30 and TRBJ2-1, with D possibly matching TRBD2 (5 bases). CDR3 in amino acids: CAWRDPLASSYNEQFF. CDR3 DNA sequence: TGTGCCTGGAGGGACCCTCTAGCTAGCTCCTACAATGAGCAGTTCTTC.